These T cell receptor beta chains were read from a single sample in a study of technical replicates of blood from a handful of donors. Using immunoSEQ multiplex PCR, the repertoire was profiled, and TCRdb retains in-frame clones only, with some absent. The sample holds approximately 84,000 clones, roughly 98% seen once. The sample was T cells isolated from PBMCs. These receptor sequences come from a human donor in good health. Both conserved end residues are part of each CDR3. The order of the fields is clone size, J gene, V gene, CDR3 protein. For some rows the clone size is stated as once, few or many, or as a class when expanded; others skip it.

>.|TRBJ1-3|TRBV28
CASSPPGTLANTIYF
>.|TRBJ2-3|TRBV5-5
CASSLGHLIGDTQYF
>.|TRBJ1-1|TRBV11-2
CASSATGGNTEAFF
>once|TRBJ2-7|TRBV5-1
CASSFLTGGSYEQYF
>.|TRBJ2-3|TRBV6-5
CASSETSGLPDTQYF
>.|TRBJ2-7|TRBV2
CASRTTGQTDQNEQYF
>.|TRBJ2-1|TRBV9
CASSVGGGAEQFF
>.|TRBJ2-7|TRBV10-1
CASSSGGSEQYF
>.|TRBJ1-5|TRBV4-1
CASSQLYISNQPQHF
>.|TRBJ1-2|TRBV5-5
CASSWEGDGYTF
>.|TRBJ1-2|TRBV18
CASSPAGTGTNYGYTF
>.|TRBJ2-2|TRBV4-1
CASSPLRRTNTGELFF
>.|TRBJ2-4|TRBV30
CAWSRGSLFKNIQYF
>.|TRBJ1-1|TRBV14
CASSQVSVRGTEAFF
>.|TRBJ2-1|TRBV6-4
CASSDGTGGNEQFF
>.|TRBJ2-5|TRBV2
CASGEGQLETQYF
>.|TRBJ2-3|TRBV19
CASSIDWTDTQYF
>.|TRBJ2-1|TRBV9
CASRAWRGPYNEQFF
>once|TRBJ1-1|TRBV7-2
CASSTRVRAEAFF
>once|TRBJ1-1|TRBV5-1
CASSPDRANTEAFF
>.|TRBJ2-7|TRBV2
CASSDTPYEQYF
>.|TRBJ2-1|TRBV11-2
CASSPRRGSSYNEQFF
>.|TRBJ2-5|TRBV7-3
CASSLSGGAIETQYF
>.|TRBJ1-5|TRBV15
CATSRDGQGRQPQHF
>.|TRBJ2-3|TRBV6-1
CASSVRADTQYF
>.|TRBJ2-1|TRBV18
CASRTSGGYNEQFF
>.|TRBJ2-3|TRBV30
CAWSPSGDTQYF
>.|TRBJ1-2|TRBV19
CASSTPLDRGFFYGYTF
>.|TRBJ2-5|TRBV9
CASSSRERVEETQYF
>.|TRBJ1-2|TRBV7-9
CASRQGGTYGYTF